This passage covers 12 T cell receptor beta chains from one sample sequenced in a study of shared clonotypes between healthy human individuals. Here immunoSEQ multiplex PCR was the method, and the copy in TCRdb shows in-frame clones only, minus some. This sample carries about 2.3 million clones, roughly 90% of them seen once, and the ten largest clones take 0.37%. The specimen sequenced was naive CD4+ T cells from PBMCs. Subset of the sample: CD45RA+ positively selected. The receptors derive from a man younger than 35 in good health. Some clones in this sample may be carry-over from other donors' samples.

The V and J genes are TRBV18 and TRBJ2-1; D not resolved. CDR1 is KGHSH, CDR2 LQKENI, per germline. The V end was cut by 2 bases, the J end by 3 bases, with 8 bases between. The CDR3 covers 14 residues. CDR3 protein: CASSPFSSYNEQFF. The CDR3 DNA sequence: TGTGCCAGCTCACCATTTAGCAGCTACAATGAGCAGTTCTTC.

The chain employs TRBV29-1 and TRBJ2-5; 8 nucleotides agree with TRBD1. The CDR3 loop spans 14 amino acids. With 4 bases clipped from V and 5 bases from J, the junction kept 9 bases outside the gene matches. Germline CDR1 SQVTM, CDR2 ANQGSEA. The CDR3 sequence is CSVVLGAGGETQYF. The DNA of the CDR3 is TGCAGCGTTGTTCTCGGGGCAGGGGGCGAGACCCAGTACTTC.

Worth noting for this clone: Other DNA variants within this sample encode the same CDR3. The J gene is TRBJ1-4, the V gene TRBV28, with D possibly TRBD1 on 5 matching bases. Germline V gives CDR1 MDHEN, CDR2 SYDVKM. CDR3 length: 15 residues. The germline V and J ends were trimmed by 7 bases and 0 bases, with 12 bases remaining between them. In nucleotides, the CDR3 is TGTGCCAGCACCCTTGGGGGGGCAACTAATGAAAAACTGTTTTTT. Residues: CASTLGGATNEKLFF.

The rearrangement joins TRBV20-1 to TRBJ2-1, with D possibly TRBD2 on 5 matching bases. The CDR3 sequence is 11 residues long. Germline V CDR1 and CDR2: DFQATT, SNEGSKA (reference sequence). CDR3 residues: CTCARVNEQFF. CDR3 coding DNA: TGCACCTGCGCGCGGGTTAATGAGCAGTTCTTC.

CDR3 loop: CASSLASGRRTTDTQYF. The DNA of the CDR3 is TGTGCCAGCAGCTTAGCGTCCGGCAGGAGGACCACAGATACGCAGTATTTT. The rearrangement uses TRBV7-8 and TRBJ2-3; a weak D match, TRBD2 (5 bases). The CDR3 is made up of 17 amino acids. Germline V CDR1 and CDR2: SGHVS, FQNEAQ. Trimming pared 0 bases from V and 2 bases from J, leaving 15 bases between.

J is TRBJ2-1 and V is TRBV18, with 9 nucleotides matching TRBD2. The CDR3 contains 16 residues. The J segment lost 7 bases and the V segment lost 6 bases, leaving 13 bases of the junction unmatched. CDR1 is KGHSH, CDR2 LQKENI, per germline. CDR3 sequence (DNA): TGTGCCAGCTCCCCTCGCCCAGCTAGCGGGACGAATGAGCAGTTCTTC. Translated, it gives CASSPRPASGTNEQFF.

The chain carries TRBV10-3 and TRBJ1-1; 11 positions match TRBD1. Germline CDR1 reads ENHRY; CDR2 reads SYGVKD. Unmatched junction bases numbered 5, after V lost 4 bases and J lost 4 bases. The CDR3 has 15 residues. The CDR3 nucleotides read TGTGCCATCAGTGGGCTGGACAGGGGGCCCACTGAAGCTTTCTTT. Encoded protein: CAISGLDRGPTEAFF.

The chain carries TRBV7-3 and TRBJ2-7, with D possibly matching TRBD1 (5 bases). The CDR3 loop spans 14 amino acids. From germline, CDR1 is SGHTA and CDR2 FQGTGA. V was cut by 3 bases and J by 2 bases, with 11 bases left in between. The CDR3 DNA reads as TGTGCCAGCAGCTTTTTAGCAGGGCCCTACGAGCAGTACTTC. It encodes CASSFLAGPYEQYF.

The chain links TRBV19 to TRBJ1-4; the D is unclear. With 5 bases removed from V and 0 bases from J, the gap between germline ends came to 10 bases. There are 15 residues in the CDR3. From germline, CDR1 is LNHDA and CDR2 SQIVND (reference sequence). The CDR3 protein is CASSEKRPTNEKLFF. The CDR3 DNA sequence: TGTGCCAGTAGTGAGAAGCGTCCAACTAATGAAAAACTGTTTTTT.

The chain uses TRBV7-8 and TRBJ2-7; D assignment may be TRBD1 or TRBD2 (5 bases each). CDR1 and CDR2 (germline): SGHVS, FQNEAQ. V was shortened by 0 bases and J by 2 bases, with 23 bases between the two germline ends. The CDR3 loop spans 19 amino acids. The CDR3 DNA reads TGTGCCAGCAGCTTAGCCGGAACCTGGTCTGGGACCCATCCCTACGAGCAGTACTTC. Translated, it gives CASSLAGTWSGTHPYEQYF.

CDR3 amino acids: CASSFGGSGRFGELFF. The CDR3 DNA is TGTGCCAGCAGCTTTGGGGGTAGCGGGAGGTTCGGGGAGCTGTTTTTT. This chain links TRBV7-2 with TRBJ2-2; 10 bases line up with TRBD2. The CDR3 length is 16 residues. With 3 bases clipped from V and 7 bases from J, the junction kept 8 bases outside the gene matches. The germline V gene has CDR1 SGHTA and CDR2 FQGNSA.

This chain uses TRBV6-5 with TRBJ2-3, with TRBD2 matching 11 bases. The CDR3 loop spans 15 amino acids. Germline values: CDR1 MNHEY, CDR2 SVGAGI. V lost 6 bases, J lost 1 base, and 3 bases stayed unmatched. CDR3 DNA sequence: TGTGCCAGCAGCCGGGGACTAGCGGGCACAGATACGCAGTATTTT. Encoded protein: CASSRGLAGTDTQYF.